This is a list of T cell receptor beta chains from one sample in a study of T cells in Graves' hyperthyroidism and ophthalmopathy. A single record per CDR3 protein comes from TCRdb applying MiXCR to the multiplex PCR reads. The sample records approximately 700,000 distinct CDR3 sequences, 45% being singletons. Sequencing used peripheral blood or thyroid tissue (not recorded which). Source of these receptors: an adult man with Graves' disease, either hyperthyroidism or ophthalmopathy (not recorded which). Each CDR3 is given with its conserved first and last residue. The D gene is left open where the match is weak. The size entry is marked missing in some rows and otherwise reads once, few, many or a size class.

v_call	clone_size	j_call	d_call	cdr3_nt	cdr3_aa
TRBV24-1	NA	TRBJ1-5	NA	TGTGCCACCAGTGATCCAGGACAGTCAAATCAGCCCCAGCATTTT	CATSDPGQSNQPQHF
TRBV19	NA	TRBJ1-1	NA	TGTGCCAGTAGTATGGTTTCAGGGGCCGGCACTGAAGCTTTCTTT	CASSMVSGAGTEAFF
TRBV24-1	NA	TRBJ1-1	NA	TGTGCCACCAGTGATCAACCGGGACTAGGTTTT	CATSDQPGLGF
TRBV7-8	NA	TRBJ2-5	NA	TGTGCCAGCAGTATACAGGGGGCTAGCGGGGGAGAAGAGACCCAGTACTTC	CASSIQGASGGEETQYF
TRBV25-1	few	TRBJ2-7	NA	TGTGCCAGCACTCGAGCGCGGTTCTACGAGCAGTACTTC	CASTRARFYEQYF
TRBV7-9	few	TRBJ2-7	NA	TGTGCCAGCAGCCCCCGGGGGTCTAGAGCGGTCTACGAGCAGTACTTC	CASSPRGSRAVYEQYF
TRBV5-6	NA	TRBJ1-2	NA	TGTGCCAGCAGCTTCGACATTGGGTATGGCTACACCTTC	CASSFDIGYGYTF
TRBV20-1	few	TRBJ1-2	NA	TGCAGTGCTAGAGATCCGACGGCGTTTAACTATGGCTACACCTTC	CSARDPTAFNYGYTF
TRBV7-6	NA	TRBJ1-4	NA	TGTGCCAGCAGCTTAACAGCGGGCGGTGAAAAACTGTTTTTT	CASSLTAGGEKLFF
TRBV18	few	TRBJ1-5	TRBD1	TGTGCCAGCTCAGCGACAGGGGCTTTTAGCAATCAGCCCCAGCATTTT	CASSATGAFSNQPQHF
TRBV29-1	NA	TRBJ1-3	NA	TGCAGCGTTGATGGGAATGGAAACACCATATATTTT	CSVDGNGNTIYF
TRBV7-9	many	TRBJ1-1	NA	TGTGCCAGCAGCCCGGAAGGGTTCACTGAAGCTTTCTTT	CASSPEGFTEAFF
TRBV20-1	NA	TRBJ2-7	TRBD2	TGCAGTGCTAGAGTAGCGGGAGACCCCTACGAGCAGTACTTC	CSARVAGDPYEQYF
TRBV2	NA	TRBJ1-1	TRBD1	TGTGCCAGCAGTCAAACAGGGGGTATCACTGAAGCTTTCTTT	CASSQTGGITEAFF
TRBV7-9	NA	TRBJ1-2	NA	TGTGCCAGCAGCCCGCTATACTATGGCTACACCTTC	CASSPLYYGYTF
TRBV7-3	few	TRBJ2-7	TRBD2	TGTGCCAGCAACGTAGCGGGGCGGTACGAGCAGTACTTC	CASNVAGRYEQYF
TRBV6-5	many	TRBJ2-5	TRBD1	TGTGCCAGCAGTTACTCGGACAGGGAAGAGACCCAGTACTTC	CASSYSDREETQYF
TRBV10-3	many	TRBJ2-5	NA	TGTGCCAGCAGTTACGACGGCTCTATGGAAGAGACCCAGTACTTC	CASSYDGSMEETQYF
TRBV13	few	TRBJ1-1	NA	TGTGCCAGCAGCTTAGGCCGGCAGGTGAACACTGAAGCTTTCTTT	CASSLGRQVNTEAFF
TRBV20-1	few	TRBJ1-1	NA	TGCAGTGCTAGAGGGGTTATGGGGAACACTGAAGCTTTCTTT	CSARGVMGNTEAFF
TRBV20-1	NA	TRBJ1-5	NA	TGCAGTGCTAGGGCCCGGCAAAATAGCAATCAGCCCCAGCATTTT	CSARARQNSNQPQHF
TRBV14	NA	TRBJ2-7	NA	TGTGCCAGCAGCCCTACGCGGGACGGGGAGCAGTACTTC	CASSPTRDGEQYF
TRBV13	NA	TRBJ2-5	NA	TGTGTCAGCAGCCCTCCGACGGGGGCCGAGGGGACCCAGTACTTC	CVSSPPTGAEGTQYF
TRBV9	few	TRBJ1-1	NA	TGTGCCAGCAGCGTAGGGGTGAGGAACACTGAAGCTTTCTTT	CASSVGVRNTEAFF
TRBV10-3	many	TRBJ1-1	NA	TGTGCCACCAAGCCCCCAAACACTGAAGCTTTCTTT	CATKPPNTEAFF
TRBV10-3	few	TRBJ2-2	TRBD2	TGTGCCATCAGTGATCGAGCGGGAGGGAACACCGGGGAGCTGTTTTTT	CAISDRAGGNTGELFF
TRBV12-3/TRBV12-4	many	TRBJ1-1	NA	TGTGCCAGCAGTTTATCGGGACGGGACACTGAAGCTTTCTTT	CASSLSGRDTEAFF
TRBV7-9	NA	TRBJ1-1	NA	TGTGCCAGCAGCTTAGCAGACGGGAGCCCTACCGAAGCTTTCTTT	CASSLADGSPTEAFF
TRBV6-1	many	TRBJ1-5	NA	TGCGCCAGCAGTGACGCAGTTAATCAGCCCCAGCATTTT	CASSDAVNQPQHF
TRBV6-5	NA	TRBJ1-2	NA	TGTGCCAGCAGTTACTGGTCAGGCAACTATGGCTACACCTTC	CASSYWSGNYGYTF
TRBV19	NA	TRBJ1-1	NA	TGTGCCAGTAGTGAACAGGGAAACAAGTTAGCTTTCTTT	CASSEQGNKLAFF
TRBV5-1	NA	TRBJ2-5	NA	TGCGCCAGCAGCCGACCCCAAGAGACCCAGTACTTC	CASSRPQETQYF
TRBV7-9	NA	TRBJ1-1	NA	TGTGCCAGCAGCCAAGAAGAGGGGGTCAGCACTGAAGCTTTCTTT	CASSQEEGVSTEAFF
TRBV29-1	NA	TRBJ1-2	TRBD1	TGCAGCGTAGCTTCCGGGACAGGGTTTAATGGCTACACCTTC	CSVASGTGFNGYTF
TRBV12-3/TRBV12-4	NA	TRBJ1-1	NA	TGTGCCAGCAGTTTGGGGGGATATCACACTGAAGCTTTCTTT	CASSLGGYHTEAFF
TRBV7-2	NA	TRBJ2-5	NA	TGTGCCAGCAAGGCGGGGGCAGAGACCCAGTACTTC	CASKAGAETQYF
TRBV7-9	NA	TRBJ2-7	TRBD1	TGTGCCAGCAGCCCGAGCGGGACAGGGGGTCTCGAGCAGTACTTC	CASSPSGTGGLEQYF
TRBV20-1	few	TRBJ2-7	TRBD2	TGCAGTGCTAGAGATCCCAGCGGGAGTAGGTACGAGCAGTACTTC	CSARDPSGSRYEQYF
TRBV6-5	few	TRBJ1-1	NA	TGTGCCAGCAGCCTCAGCCAGTACCTACTCACCGAAGCTTTCTTT	CASSLSQYLLTEAFF
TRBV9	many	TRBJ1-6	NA	TGTGCCAGCAGCGTAGGACAGCCGGCTTCACCCCTCCACTTT	CASSVGQPASPLHF
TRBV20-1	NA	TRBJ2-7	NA	TGCAGTACTAGAGAAAGACAGACAGTTTCCTACGAGCAGTACTTC	CSTRERQTVSYEQYF
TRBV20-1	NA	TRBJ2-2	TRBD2	TGCAGTGCTAGAGATTTGTGGGGGAGGGTGAACACCGGGGAGCTGTTTTTT	CSARDLWGRVNTGELFF
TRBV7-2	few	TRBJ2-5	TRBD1	TGTGCCAGCAGGACAGGGGGCGGCGTGAAGACCCAGTACTTC	CASRTGGGVKTQYF
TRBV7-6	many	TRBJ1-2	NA	TGTGCCAGCAGCCCTCGAGTGGCAGGCGGGCCTAACTATGGCTACACCTTC	CASSPRVAGGPNYGYTF
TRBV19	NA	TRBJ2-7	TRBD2	TGTGCCAGTAGTATTCGCCTAGCGGGAGGGAGAAACGAGCAGTACTTC	CASSIRLAGGRNEQYF
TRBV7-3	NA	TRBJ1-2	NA	TGTGCCAGCGGCTTAGGGGTTGAGGGGGTGAATGGCTACACCTTC	CASGLGVEGVNGYTF
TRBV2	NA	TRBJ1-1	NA	TGTGCCAGCGAGCCAACCGGGCGTGAAGCTTTCTTT	CASEPTGREAFF
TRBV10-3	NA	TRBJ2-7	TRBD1	TGTGCCAGCAGTGGGACAGGGGGGGACGAGCAGTACTTC	CASSGTGGDEQYF
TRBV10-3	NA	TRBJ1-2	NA	TGTGCCATCAGTGGCAACGGACAGCTCCCCGGCTACACCTTC	CAISGNGQLPGYTF
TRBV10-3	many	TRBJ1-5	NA	TGTGCCATCGCACAGGCCAATCAGCCCCAGCATTTT	CAIAQANQPQHF
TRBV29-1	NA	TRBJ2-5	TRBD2	TGCAGCGTTGAGATGGGCCGGGGGGGGGCCCAGTACTTC	CSVEMGRGGAQYF
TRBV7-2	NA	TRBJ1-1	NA	TGTGCCAGCAGCCAAGAAGAGGGGTGGGGCACTGAAGCTTTCTTT	CASSQEEGWGTEAFF
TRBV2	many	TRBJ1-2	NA	TGTGCCAGCAGTGACACACCAGCTAACTATGGCTACACCTTC	CASSDTPANYGYTF
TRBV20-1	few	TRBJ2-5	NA	TGCAGTGCTAGAGATCTGTTGCGGGCCCAAGAGACCCAGTACTTC	CSARDLLRAQETQYF
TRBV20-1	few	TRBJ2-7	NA	TGCAGTGCTAGAGATCCCTTAGGAGGGGCGGAGGAGCAGTACTTC	CSARDPLGGAEEQYF
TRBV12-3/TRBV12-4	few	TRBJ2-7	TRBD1	TGTGCCAGCAGTCTGACAGGGTCCGCCTACGAGCAGTACTTC	CASSLTGSAYEQYF
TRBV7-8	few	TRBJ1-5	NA	TGTGCCAGCAGCTTGATCACGGCCTCGGGCAATCAGCCCCAGCATTTT	CASSLITASGNQPQHF
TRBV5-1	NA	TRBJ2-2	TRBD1	TGCGCCAGCAGCTTGGGGACAGGGATAACCGGGGAGCTGTTTTTT	CASSLGTGITGELFF